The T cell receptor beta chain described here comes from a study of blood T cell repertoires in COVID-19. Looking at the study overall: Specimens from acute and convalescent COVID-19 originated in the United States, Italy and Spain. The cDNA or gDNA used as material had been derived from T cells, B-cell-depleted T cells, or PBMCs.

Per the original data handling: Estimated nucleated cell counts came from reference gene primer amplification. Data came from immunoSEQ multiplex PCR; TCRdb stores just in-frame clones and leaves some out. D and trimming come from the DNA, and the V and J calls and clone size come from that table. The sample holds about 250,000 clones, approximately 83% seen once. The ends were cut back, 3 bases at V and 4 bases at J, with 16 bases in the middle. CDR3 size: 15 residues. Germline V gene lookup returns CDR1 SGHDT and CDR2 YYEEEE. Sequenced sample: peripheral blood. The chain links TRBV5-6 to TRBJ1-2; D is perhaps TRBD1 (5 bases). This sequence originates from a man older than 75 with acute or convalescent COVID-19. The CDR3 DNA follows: TGTGCCAGCAGCTCCGACGACTGGGGGGGCTATGGCTACACCTTC. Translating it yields CASSSDDWGGYGYTF. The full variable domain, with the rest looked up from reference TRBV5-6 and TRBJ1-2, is DAGVTQSPTHLIKTRGQQVTLRCSPKSGHDTVSWYQQALGQGPQFIFQYYEEEERQRGNFPDRFSGHQFPNYSSELNVNALLLGDSALYLCASSSDDWGGYGYTFGSGTRLTVV.